The rows below give T cell receptor beta chains drawn from one sample of a study of T cells after yellow fever vaccination. TCRdb processed the 5' RACE reads anew with MiXCR; each CDR3 protein has one entry. The sample contains hundreds of thousands of distinct CDR3 sequences, 11% of which appear only once. Sequencing used PBMCs, obtained on the day of the first yellow fever vaccination. The receptors shown here come from a man younger than 35 who received the YFV17D yellow fever vaccine. CDR3s include the opening cysteine and the closing phenylalanine or tryptophan. A D gene is named only where the DNA matches it firmly. For some rows the clone size is stated as once, few or many, or as a class when expanded; others skip it.

j_gene: TRBJ2-2
abundance: few
d_gene: TRBD2
v_gene: TRBV3-1
CDR3nt: TGTGCCAGCAGAAAACTAGCGGGGGGAAACACCGGGGAGCTGTTTTTT
CDR3aa: CASRKLAGGNTGELFF

j_gene: TRBJ1-2
abundance: few
d_gene: .
v_gene: TRBV12-3/TRBV12-4
CDR3nt: TGTGCCAGCAGTTTTATGTCGGGTTATGGCTACACCTTC
CDR3aa: CASSFMSGYGYTF

j_gene: TRBJ2-7
abundance: many
d_gene: .
v_gene: TRBV7-2
CDR3nt: TGTGCCAGCAGATATTTTGGGGGAGAATACGAGCAGTACTTC
CDR3aa: CASRYFGGEYEQYF

j_gene: TRBJ1-6
abundance: few
d_gene: TRBD1
v_gene: TRBV6-1
CDR3nt: TGTGCCAGCACCTACGTTACAGGGGCTGGAGGTTCACCCCTCCACTTT
CDR3aa: CASTYVTGAGGSPLHF

j_gene: TRBJ2-1
abundance: .
d_gene: .
v_gene: TRBV20-1
CDR3nt: TGCAGTGCGCTGAGGGGCAATGAGCAGTTCTTC
CDR3aa: CSALRGNEQFF

j_gene: TRBJ2-2
abundance: few
d_gene: TRBD2
v_gene: TRBV5-1
CDR3nt: TGCGCCAGCAGCAAAAGTGGGGGGGCGAACACCGGGGAGCTGTTTTTT
CDR3aa: CASSKSGGANTGELFF

j_gene: TRBJ2-3
abundance: .
d_gene: TRBD1
v_gene: TRBV27
CDR3nt: TGTGCCAGCAGCCCGGACAGGCGATTCACAGATACGCAGTATTTT
CDR3aa: CASSPDRRFTDTQYF

j_gene: TRBJ1-4
abundance: few
d_gene: .
v_gene: TRBV7-8
CDR3nt: TGTGCCAGCAGCTGGCCCGGGACCCAAAATGAAAAACTGTTTTTT
CDR3aa: CASSWPGTQNEKLFF

j_gene: TRBJ1-5
abundance: .
d_gene: .
v_gene: TRBV20-1
CDR3nt: TGCAGTGCTAGCCGGGACACAGGCAATCAGCCCCAGCATTTT
CDR3aa: CSASRDTGNQPQHF

j_gene: TRBJ2-7
abundance: .
d_gene: .
v_gene: TRBV7-9
CDR3nt: TGTGCCAGCAGCTGGACCCAGGGCCTCGGCGAGCAGTACTTC
CDR3aa: CASSWTQGLGEQYF

j_gene: TRBJ1-2
abundance: few
d_gene: .
v_gene: TRBV6-1
CDR3nt: TGTGCCAGCAGCTCAACCCCCAGCAACTTAGGCTACACCTTC
CDR3aa: CASSSTPSNLGYTF

j_gene: TRBJ1-2
abundance: many
d_gene: .
v_gene: TRBV20-1
CDR3nt: TGCAGTGCTAGAGATGCCTACACCTTC
CDR3aa: CSARDAYTF

j_gene: TRBJ1-5
abundance: few
d_gene: .
v_gene: TRBV20-1
CDR3nt: TGCAGTATTACTCAGGGGATCAATCAGCCCCAGCATTTT
CDR3aa: CSITQGINQPQHF

j_gene: TRBJ2-5
abundance: many
d_gene: .
v_gene: TRBV10-3
CDR3nt: TGTGCCATCAGTTCCCTCACGGGACTCCCGTCAGAGACCCAGTACTTC
CDR3aa: CAISSLTGLPSETQYF

j_gene: TRBJ2-7
abundance: few
d_gene: TRBD1
v_gene: TRBV11-2
CDR3nt: TGTGCCAGCTTTTTAGGACAGGGAGGATACGAGCAGTACTTC
CDR3aa: CASFLGQGGYEQYF

j_gene: TRBJ1-2
abundance: .
d_gene: .
v_gene: TRBV7-9
CDR3nt: TGTGCCAGCAGCTTGGCCGGTGCCGGCTACACCTTC
CDR3aa: CASSLAGAGYTF

j_gene: TRBJ2-3
abundance: many
d_gene: TRBD2
v_gene: TRBV2
CDR3nt: TGTGCCAGCGGTGAATCTAGCGGGGTCACAGATACGCAGTATTTT
CDR3aa: CASGESSGVTDTQYF